These 32 T cell receptor beta chains were sequenced from one sample in a study of T cell responses to AZD1222 COVID-19 vaccine. Sequenced by immunoSEQ multiplex PCR; TCRdb stores in-frame clones only, minus some. The table records some 110,000 clones, roughly 84% of them present only once. The material was peripheral blood, obtained on day 0 of AZD1222 vaccination. These receptors all come from an adult in good health.

J is TRBJ2-7 and V is TRBV7-9, with 7 bases aligning to TRBD1. Germline-derived CDR1 and CDR2 are SEHNR and FQNEAQ (reference sequence). V trimming: 10 bases; J trimming: 2 bases; junction bases outside the gene matches: 8. The CDR3 runs 13 residues. CDR3 DNA: TGTGCCACCCGAGAGGGGACAGCCTACGAGCAGTACTTC. It specifies CATREGTAYEQYF.

V usage is TRBV5-1 and J usage is TRBJ2-5; 7 bases match TRBD1. CDR3 length: 16 residues. Germline CDR1 is SGHRS and CDR2 is YFSETQ. The ends lost 3 bases at V and 5 bases at J; junction bases unmatched: 13. CDR3 sequence reads: CASSSSPTGTGETQYF. DNA of the CDR3: TGCGCCAGCAGCTCGTCTCCGACAGGGACGGGGGAGACCCAGTACTTC.

The chain recombines TRBV15 with TRBJ1-5; D is possibly TRBD1 (5 bases). V was clipped by 0 bases and J by 9 bases, with 15 bases between them. CDR3 size: 15 residues. The germline V gene has CDR1 LNHNV and CDR2 YYDKDF (reference sequence). CDR3 DNA: TGTGCCACCAGCAGAGATAAGGCAGGGCTGGGGCCCCAGCATTTT. The encoded protein is CATSRDKAGLGPQHF.

The CDR3 nucleotides read TGCAGTGCTAGTGACCCGCGGGGGCAAGAGACCCAGTACTTC. Protein product: CSASDPRGQETQYF. The rearrangement joins TRBV20-1 to TRBJ2-5; 7 positions match TRBD2. The CDR3 extends over 14 amino acids. V trimming: 3 bases; J trimming: 2 bases; junction bases outside the gene matches: 6. CDR1 and CDR2 (germline): DFQATT, SNEGSKA (reference sequence).

The V gene is TRBV11-2, the J gene TRBJ1-5; D remains ambiguous. The CDR3 is 15 amino acids. From germline, CDR1 is SGHAT and CDR2 FQNNGV. Trimming left V 1 base short and J 2 bases short, with 9 bases between. The CDR3 spells CASSLGSTRNQPQHF. For the CDR3, the DNA is TGTGCCAGCAGCTTAGGCTCAACCCGCAATCAGCCCCAGCATTTT.

The chain carries TRBV30 and TRBJ1-2; 8 positions agree with TRBD1. CDR3 length equals 14 residues. After removal of 1 base from V and 2 bases from J, the junction contained 3 bases not matched to a gene. CDR1 is GTSNPN, CDR2 SVGIG, per germline (reference sequence). The CDR3 protein is CAWSAGQGNYGYTF. CDR3 sequence (DNA): TGTGCCTGGAGTGCCGGACAGGGCAACTATGGCTACACCTTC.

The chain couples TRBV7-9 to TRBJ1-3; D remains ambiguous. Germline CDR1 SEHNR, CDR2 FQNEAQ (reference sequence). The CDR3 loop spans 15 amino acids. V shed 5 bases and J shed 2 bases, with 13 bases lying between them. CDR3 nucleotides: TGTGCCAGCAGCCTAACGGATGTAGCTGGAAACACCATATATTTT. Translating gives CASSLTDVAGNTIYF.

The rearrangement uses TRBV11-3 and TRBJ2-5; tentative D call: TRBD2 (5 bases). Trimming pared 1 base from V and 0 bases from J, leaving 6 bases between. Germline V gene sequence: CDR1 SGHNT, CDR2 YENEEA. This CDR3 comprises 14 residues. The chain's CDR3 is CASSLGGNQETQYF. The CDR3 DNA reads TGTGCCAGCAGCTTAGGAGGGAACCAAGAGACCCAGTACTTC.

The J gene is TRBJ2-7, the V gene TRBV6-2 or TRBV6-3; D call uncertain. CDR1 is MNHEY and CDR2 is SVGEGT in the germline V gene. The V end was cut by 2 bases, the J end by 1 base, with 15 bases between. This CDR3 has 16 residues. For the CDR3, the DNA is TGTGCCAGCAGTTACACTCTCGGAACATCTTCCTACGAGCAGTACTTC. Translated, it gives CASSYTLGTSSYEQYF.

This clone was detected a few times. This rearrangement joins TRBV3-1 (or the pseudogene TRBV3-2) to TRBJ1-3; D call uncertain. In germline, CDR1 is LGHDT, CDR2 YNNKEL (reference sequence). V was shortened by 4 bases and J by 0 bases, with 4 bases between the two germline ends. The CDR3 covers 13 residues. This chain's CDR3 is CASSLSSGNTIYF. The CDR3 DNA is TGTGCCAGCAGCCTTAGCTCTGGAAACACCATATATTTT.

V and J are TRBV12-3 or TRBV12-4 and TRBJ1-6, with D unclear. The CDR3 spans 13 residues. Deletions cut 3 bases from V and 4 bases from J, with 4 bases between. The CDR3 loop is CASSFGYNSPLHF. CDR3 DNA sequence: TGTGCCAGCAGTTTCGGATATAATTCACCCCTCCACTTT.

The chain employs TRBV6-2 or TRBV6-3 and TRBJ1-5, with 9 positions matching TRBD1. Per the germline V gene, CDR1 is MNHEY and CDR2 is SVGEGT. V lost 4 bases, J lost 2 bases, and 6 bases stayed unmatched. The CDR3 extends over 16 amino acids. CDR3 amino acids: CASSSSTGGGNQPQHF. As DNA, the CDR3 is TGTGCCAGCAGTTCATCGACAGGGGGGGGCAATCAGCCCCAGCATTTT.

In its sample, this clone was seen a few times. V and J are TRBV3-1 (or the pseudogene TRBV3-2) and TRBJ2-7, with a tentative D call TRBD2 (6 bases). CDR3 length equals 16 residues. Between the trimmed V and J ends, which lost 4 bases and 7 bases, there was a span of 23 bases. Germline loops: CDR1 LGHDT, CDR2 YNNKEL (reference sequence). CDR3 loop: CASSPYLAGNPGEQYF. CDR3 coding DNA: TGTGCCAGCAGCCCCTATTTGGCGGGGAACCCTGGGGAGCAGTACTTC.

This rearrangement joins TRBV5-1 to TRBJ2-2, with TRBD1 matching 8 bases. The CDR3 extends over 15 amino acids. Germline V gives CDR1 SGHRS, CDR2 YFSETQ. Trimming cost V 4 bases and J 4 bases; bases outside gene matches: 6. Written as DNA, the CDR3 is TGCGCCAGCAGCCTTCAGGGGGCGGGCACCGGGGAGCTGTTTTTT. The encoded protein is CASSLQGAGTGELFF.

The chain links TRBV5-1 to TRBJ2-7; TRBD2 agrees at 14 bases. J lost 6 bases, V lost 2 bases, and 4 bases had no gene match. CDR1 is SGHRS and CDR2 is YFSETQ in the germline V gene. The CDR3 runs 15 residues. In DNA, the CDR3 is TGCGCCAGCAGCTTCTCCGGGACTAGCGGGAGCGAGCAGTACTTC. Protein sequence: CASSFSGTSGSEQYF.

This chain's CDR3 is CASSLSLLQGARETQYF. The CDR3 coding sequence is TGTGCCAGCAGCTTATCCCTCCTACAGGGGGCGCGGGAGACCCAGTACTTC. The chain combines TRBV7-2 with TRBJ2-5; TRBD1 aligns across 9 bases. This CDR3 has 17 residues. With V trimmed by 2 bases and J by 5 bases, 12 bases remained unmatched. Per germline, CDR1 SGHTA and CDR2 FQGNSA.

This chain joins TRBV6-5 and TRBJ2-5, with 7 bases that match TRBD1. CDR1 MNHEY and CDR2 SVGAGI come from the germline V gene. The CDR3 covers 14 residues. V lost 6 bases, J lost 5 bases, and 9 bases stayed unmatched. The CDR3 region is CASRRQGVMETQYF. CDR3 sequence (DNA): TGTGCCAGCAGGCGACAGGGTGTGATGGAGACCCAGTACTTC.

The genes are TRBV28 and TRBJ1-5; no definite D call. Trimming removed 2 bases at V and 4 bases at J, with 12 bases between. Looked up from germline, CDR1 is MDHEN and CDR2 is SYDVKM. The CDR3 length is 15 residues. In DNA, the CDR3 is TGTGCCAGCAGTTTACCGAATCGGATTAATCAGCCCCAGCATTTT. Translating it yields CASSLPNRINQPQHF.

The gene calls are TRBV29-1 and TRBJ1-2; D not resolved. The CDR3 has 10 amino acids. The germline CDR1 and CDR2 sequences are SQVTM and ANQGSEA. The DNA of the CDR3 is TGCAGTGACAAGCGCTATGGCTACACCTTC. Amino acids: CSDKRYGYTF.

This clone appeared a single time. The chain combines TRBV5-4 with TRBJ2-7; either TRBD1 or TRBD2 may fit D (5 bases each). The length of the CDR3 is 14 residues. Germline lookup yields CDR1 SGHNT and CDR2 YYREEE (reference sequence). Deletions cut 7 bases from V and 3 bases from J, with 17 bases between. As DNA, the CDR3 is TGTGCCAGCTCGCATCTAGGTGGGGGCTACGAGCAGTACTTC. Protein product: CASSHLGGGYEQYF.

V and J are TRBV2 and TRBJ2-7; possibly TRBD2 for D (7 bases). The CDR3 covers 14 residues. Trimming stripped 6 bases from V and 5 bases from J, with 17 bases between. From germline, CDR1 is SNHLY and CDR2 FYNNEI. The DNA of the CDR3 is TGTGCCAGCAGCCTAGGGGGGGTCTCGGACGAGCAGTACTTC. Its protein product is CASSLGGVSDEQYF.

The J gene is TRBJ2-5, the V gene TRBV6-1, with 8 bases aligning to TRBD1. The germline V gene encodes CDR1 MNHNS and CDR2 SASEGT. The V gene end was trimmed by 3 bases and the J gene end by 2 bases; junction bases not matched to a gene: 2. The CDR3 totals 14 residues. This CDR3 reads CASSEYRGQETQYF. CDR3 nucleotides: TGTGCCAGCAGTGAGTACAGGGGGCAAGAGACCCAGTACTTC.

The chain combines TRBV6-1 with TRBJ1-2; TRBD1 might be the D (5 bases). CDR1 is MNHNS and CDR2 is SASEGT in the germline V gene. The CDR3 sequence is 15 residues long. Trimming took 0 bases from V and 4 from J, leaving 12 bases between them. For the CDR3, the DNA is TGTGCCAGCAGTGAAGCGCTGACAGAGTCCTATGGCTACACCTTC. Protein product: CASSEALTESYGYTF.

The chain recombines TRBV4-2 with TRBJ2-1; 10 bases align to TRBD2. This CDR3 contains 17 residues. The junction had 7 bases not matched to a gene; V was cut back by 1 base and J by 4 bases. Germline loops: CDR1 LGHNA, CDR2 YNFKEQ. CDR3: CASSQGPGAGGYNEQFF. The CDR3 nucleotides read TGTGCCAGCAGCCAAGGGCCAGGAGCGGGGGGGTACAATGAGCAGTTCTTC.

The rearrangement joins TRBV7-8 to TRBJ2-7; no reliable D call. The ends were cut back, 5 bases at V and 3 bases at J, with 8 bases in the middle. This CDR3 is 12 amino acids long. Germline CDR1 is SGHVS and CDR2 is FQNEAQ. Here the CDR3 DNA reads TGTGCCAGCAGCCCCGACGTCTACGAGCAGTACTTC. It is translated as CASSPDVYEQYF.

J is TRBJ1-5 and V is TRBV7-2, with D perhaps matching TRBD1 (6 bases). Trimming took off 4 bases at V and 9 bases at J, with 19 bases between the two ends. Germline assignment: CDR1 SGHTA and CDR2 FQGNSA. This CDR3 has 15 residues. The DNA of the CDR3 is TGTGCCAGCAGCTACGACATCCAAGGGGGACGGCCCCAGCATTTT. Translated, it gives CASSYDIQGGRPQHF.

The chain combines TRBV15 with TRBJ2-7, with D tentatively TRBD2 (6 bases). The CDR3 is 17 amino acids. Deletions cut 0 bases from V and 0 bases from J, with 15 bases between. Germline assignment: CDR1 LNHNV and CDR2 YYDKDF (reference sequence). The CDR3 region has the DNA TGTGCCACCAGCAGAGATTACGGCGGGGACCTCTCCTACGAGCAGTACTTC. This translates into CATSRDYGGDLSYEQYF.

This clone came up once. The J gene is TRBJ1-1, the V gene TRBV12-3 or TRBV12-4; D remains unclear. There are 12 residues in the CDR3. Trimming took 6 bases from V and 7 from J, leaving 12 bases between them. The DNA for the CDR3 is TGTGCCAGCAGAACCGGGTCGATTGAAGCTTTCTTT. This sequence encodes CASRTGSIEAFF.

The chain recombines TRBV24-1 with TRBJ2-1; D unresolved. V was clipped by 6 bases and J by 13 bases, with 12 bases between them. CDR1 and CDR2 from the germline V gene are KGHDR and SFDVKD. The CDR3 is 11 amino acids. CDR3 in DNA: TGTGCCACCAGTTTGGGTGGGGAACAGTTCTTC. It is translated as CATSLGGEQFF.

This clone was detected once. The chain is built from TRBV4-2 and TRBJ2-6, with D tentatively TRBD2 (6 bases). Trimming removed 0 bases from V and 0 bases from J, with 15 bases in between. The CDR3 extends over 19 amino acids. Germline assignment: CDR1 LGHNA and CDR2 YNFKEQ. CDR3 DNA sequence: TGTGCCAGCAGCCAAGAAGGGAGGCAGTTCAGCTCTGGGGCCAACGTCCTGACTTTC. Encoded protein: CASSQEGRQFSSGANVLTF.

The chain couples TRBV29-1 to TRBJ1-1, with 7 positions matching TRBD1. This CDR3 region has 15 residues. CDR1 and CDR2 from the germline V gene are SQVTM and ANQGSEA. The trim removed 6 bases at V and 7 bases at J, leaving 17 bases unmatched. CDR3 sequence (DNA): TGCAGCGTCCAACGACATATAGACAGGGCTAATGAAGCTTTCTTT. It codes for CSVQRHIDRANEAFF.

CDR3 region: CASSFQSYNEQFF. The CDR3 DNA reads as TGTGCCAGCAGTTTTCAGTCCTACAATGAGCAGTTCTTC. The chain combines TRBV12-3 or TRBV12-4 with TRBJ2-1; D not certain. Deletions cut 3 bases from V and 1 base from J, with 4 bases between. CDR3 length equals 13 residues.